These 7 T cell receptor beta chains came from one sample sequenced in a study of blood T cell repertoires in COVID-19. Libraries were prepared by immunoSEQ multiplex PCR; TCRdb keeps only in-frame clonotypes and omits some of them. The sample records about 180,000 clones, about four fifths being singletons. Sequencing input: peripheral blood. These receptors all stem from a woman in her 70s with COVID-19, enrolled during active disease.

This clone has just one count. The gene calls are TRBV6-5 and TRBJ2-1; tentative D call: TRBD1 (6 bases). Trimming removed 7 bases from V and 0 bases from J, with 7 bases in between. The CDR3 has 13 residues. The germline CDR1 and CDR2 sequences are MNHEY and SVGAGI. CDR3 residues: CASKGDSYNEQFF. CDR3 DNA sequence: TGTGCCAGCAAGGGGGACTCCTACAATGAGCAGTTCTTC.

The chain is built from TRBV25-1 and TRBJ2-6; perhaps TRBD2 as D (6 bases). CDR1 is MGHDK and CDR2 is SYGVNS in the germline V gene. The CDR3 length is 15 residues. The V end lost 3 bases, the J end lost 2 bases, and 8 bases lay between the germline ends. The CDR3 region has the DNA TGTGCCAGCAGTGATGGAGGGACTGGGGCCAACGTCCTGACTTTC. Translating it yields CASSDGGTGANVLTF.

The chain joins TRBV19 to TRBJ1-1, with D perhaps TRBD1 (5 bases). Germline CDR1 reads LNHDA; CDR2 reads SQIVND (reference sequence). This CDR3 has 16 residues. The V end lost 4 bases, the J end lost 1 base, and 16 bases lay between the germline ends. CDR3 bases: TGTGCCAGTAGTAAGGGGAGGGCCTTCGGGAACACTGAAGCTTTCTTT. The encoded protein is CASSKGRAFGNTEAFF. Looking up the rest from reference TRBV19 and TRBJ1-1 gives the full variable domain: DGGITQSPKYLFRKEGQNVTLSCEQNLNHDAMYWYRQDPGQGLRLIYYSQIVNDFQKGDIAEGYSVSREKKESFPLTVTSAQKNPTAFYLCASSKGRAFGNTEAFFGQGTRLTVV.

The J gene is TRBJ2-5, the V gene TRBV7-2; tentatively, D is TRBD2 (5 bases). There are 15 residues in the CDR3. Germline V gene sequence: CDR1 SGHTA, CDR2 FQGNSA. V lost 1 base and J lost 4, with 13 bases in between. CDR3 nucleotide sequence: TGTGCCAGCAGCTTAGGCGGGCAGGTGGGAGAGACCCAGTACTTC. Translating it yields CASSLGGQVGETQYF.

The chain links TRBV11-2 to TRBJ2-1, with 7 bases identical to TRBD2. CDR1 is SGHAT and CDR2 is FQNNGV in the germline V gene. V shed 8 bases and J 1 base; nucleotides not matched to a gene: 5. This CDR3 comprises 14 residues. DNA for the CDR3: TGTGCCAGCTCGGGAGGTCTTTCCTACAATGAGCAGTTCTTC. Amino acids: CASSGGLSYNEQFF.

In this sample, this clone turned up once. The chain combines TRBV19 with TRBJ2-1, with 7 bases fitting TRBD2. With V trimmed by 7 bases and J by 8 bases, 5 bases remained unmatched. The CDR3 is 12 amino acids. The germline V gene encodes CDR1 LNHDA and CDR2 SQIVND (reference sequence). CDR3 DNA: TGTGCCAGTACCCAGCGGGGCCATGAGCAGTTCTTC. The encoded protein is CASTQRGHEQFF.

The gene calls are TRBV6-2 or TRBV6-3 and TRBJ2-1, with D tentatively TRBD2 (5 bases). The length of the CDR3 is 14 residues. Germline values: CDR1 MNHEY, CDR2 SVGEGT. V was trimmed by 2 bases and J by 7 bases, leaving 12 bases between them. The CDR3 nucleotides are TGTGCCAGCAGTTACGGAGGACCGATTAATGAGCAGTTCTTC. It yields the protein CASSYGGPINEQFF.